This T cell receptor (beta chain) was recovered during a study of blood T cell repertoires in COVID-19. Study as a whole: Italy, Spain and the United States were the sources of the convalescent and acute COVID-19 samples. The analysed material was cDNA or gDNA that came from T cells, B-cell-depleted T cells, or PBMCs.

In the original processing: It was from reference gene primer amplification that nucleated cell counts were estimated. Sequencing used immunoSEQ multiplex PCR; TCRdb keeps in-frame clones, though not all of them. Clonal size and the V and J genes are those of that table, whereas D and trimming came from the DNA. The sample lists 70,000 to 85,000 clones; around 82% were seen once. Germline V gene sequence: CDR1 LNHNV, CDR2 YYDKDF (reference sequence). V lost 1 base and J lost 5, with 8 bases in between. CDR3 length: 14 amino acids. The receptor's source is a man older than 75 with active or convalescent COVID-19. Specimen: peripheral blood. The rearrangement uses TRBV15 and TRBJ2-2; D call uncertain. CDR3 region: CATSRADITGELFF. DNA for the CDR3: TGTGCCACCAGCAGAGCAGACATAACCGGGGAGCTGTTTTTT.